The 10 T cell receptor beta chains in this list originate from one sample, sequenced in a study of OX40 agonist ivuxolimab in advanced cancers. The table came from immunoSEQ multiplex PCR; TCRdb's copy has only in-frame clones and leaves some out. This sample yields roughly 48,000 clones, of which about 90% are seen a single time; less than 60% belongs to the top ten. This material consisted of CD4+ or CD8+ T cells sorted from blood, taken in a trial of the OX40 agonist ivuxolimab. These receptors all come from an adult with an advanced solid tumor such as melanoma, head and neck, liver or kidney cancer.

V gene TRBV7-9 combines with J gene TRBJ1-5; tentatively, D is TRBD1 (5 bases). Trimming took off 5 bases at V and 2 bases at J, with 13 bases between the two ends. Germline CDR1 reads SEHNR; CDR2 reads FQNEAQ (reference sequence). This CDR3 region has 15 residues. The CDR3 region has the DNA TGTGCCAGCAGCCCTCTCGGGGGGGGCAATCAGCCCCAGCATTTT. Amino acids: CASSPLGGGNQPQHF.

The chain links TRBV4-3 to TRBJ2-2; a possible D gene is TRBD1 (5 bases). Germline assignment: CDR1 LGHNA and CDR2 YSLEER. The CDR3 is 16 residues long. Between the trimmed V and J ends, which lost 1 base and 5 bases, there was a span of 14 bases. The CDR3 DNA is TGCGCCAGCAGCCAAGGTCGTACAGGTTATACCGGGGAGCTGTTTTTT. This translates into CASSQGRTGYTGELFF.

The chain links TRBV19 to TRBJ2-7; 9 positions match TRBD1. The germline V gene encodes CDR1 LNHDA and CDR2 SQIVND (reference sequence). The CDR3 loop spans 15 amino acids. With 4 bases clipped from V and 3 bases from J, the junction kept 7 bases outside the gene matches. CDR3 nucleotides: TGTGCCAGTAGTACCAACCGGGACAGGGACTACGAGCAGTACTTC. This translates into CASSTNRDRDYEQYF.

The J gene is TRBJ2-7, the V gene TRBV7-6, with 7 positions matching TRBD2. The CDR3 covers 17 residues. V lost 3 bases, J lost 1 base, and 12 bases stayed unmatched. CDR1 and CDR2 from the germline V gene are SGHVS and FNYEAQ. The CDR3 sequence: CASSLGLVGGGSYEQYF. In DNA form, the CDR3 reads TGTGCCAGCAGCTTGGGTCTCGTGGGCGGGGGTTCCTACGAGCAGTACTTC.

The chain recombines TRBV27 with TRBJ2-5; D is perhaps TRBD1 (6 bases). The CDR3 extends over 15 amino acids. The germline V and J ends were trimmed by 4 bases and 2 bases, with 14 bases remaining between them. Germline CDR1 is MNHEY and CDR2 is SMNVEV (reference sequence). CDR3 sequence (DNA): TGTGCCAGCAGTTCCGGACAGAAGATACAAGAGACCCAGTACTTC. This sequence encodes CASSSGQKIQETQYF.

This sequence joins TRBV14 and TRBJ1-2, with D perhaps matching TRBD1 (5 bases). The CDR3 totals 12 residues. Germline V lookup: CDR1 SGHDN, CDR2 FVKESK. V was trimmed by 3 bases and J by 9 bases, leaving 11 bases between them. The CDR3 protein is CASSQEGLSYTF. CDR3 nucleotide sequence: TGTGCCAGCAGCCAGGAGGGGCTGAGCTACACCTTC.

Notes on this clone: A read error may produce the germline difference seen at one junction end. The CDR3 bases are TGTGCTAGCAGCCCCGGACAGGGAAACACCATATATTTT. Its translation: CASSPGQGNTIYF. The chain links TRBV7-7 to TRBJ1-3, with a weak D call TRBD1 (6 bases). In germline, CDR1 is SSHAT, CDR2 FNYEAQ (reference sequence). This CDR3 has 13 amino acids. Combining the CDR3 with reference TRBV7-7 and TRBJ1-3 gives the whole variable domain GAGVSQSPRYKVTKRGQDVTLRCDPISSHATLYWYQQALGQGPEFLTYFNYEAQPDKSGLPSDRFSAERPEGSISTLTIQRTEQRDSAMYRCASSPGQGNTIYFGEGSWLTVV.

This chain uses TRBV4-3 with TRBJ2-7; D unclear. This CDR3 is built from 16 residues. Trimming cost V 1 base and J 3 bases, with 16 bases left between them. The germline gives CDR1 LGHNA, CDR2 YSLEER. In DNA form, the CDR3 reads TGCGCCAGCAGCCAAGTGTCTGTGACAACAATCTACGAGCAGTACTTC. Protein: CASSQVSVTTIYEQYF.

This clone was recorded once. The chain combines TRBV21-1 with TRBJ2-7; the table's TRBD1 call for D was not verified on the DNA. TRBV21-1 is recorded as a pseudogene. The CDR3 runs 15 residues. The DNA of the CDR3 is TGTGCCAGCAGCAGATACTCCAGAACGGACAGCGAGCAGTACTTC. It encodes CASSRYSRTDSEQYF.

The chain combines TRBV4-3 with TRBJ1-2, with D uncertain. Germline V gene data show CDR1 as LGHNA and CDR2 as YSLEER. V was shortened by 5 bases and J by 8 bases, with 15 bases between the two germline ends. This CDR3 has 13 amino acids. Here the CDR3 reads CASSDRSPGGYTF. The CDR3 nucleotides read TGCGCCAGCAGCGACCGGAGCCCGGGGGGCTACACCTTC.